The 29 T cell receptor beta chains presented below share a single source sample, sequenced in a study of T cell responses to AZD1222 COVID-19 vaccine (dated by TCRdb to the early 2020s). Reading the label with the study, this specimen's time point is: about 28 days (+/-7) after the second vaccine dose. The sample's treatment or condition label is to be understood as: meningococcal conjugate vaccine given as trial control. Library preparation was by the immunoSEQ multiplex PCR assay. TCRdb limited this immuneACCESS table to in-frame rearrangements with V and J called. A share of clones is missing; checked studies link under half to unresolved V genes, and the rest is unexplained. This sample holds 200,000 to 250,000 clones; approximately 94% were observed only once. The ten largest clones capture over 1.5% of the sample. The sample was peripheral blood, taken 28 days after the second dose of the MenACWY control vaccine. These receptors were taken from an adult who received the MenACWY meningococcal vaccine as a control.

The rearrangement joins TRBV5-4 to TRBJ2-3; no clear D gene. Germline V gene sequence: CDR1 SGHNT, CDR2 YYREEE (reference sequence). The CDR3 covers 14 residues. V lost 2 bases and J lost 1, with 8 bases in between. CDR3 in DNA: TGTGCCAGCAGCTTCGCAGCTGGCACAGATACGCAGTATTTT. Protein sequence: CASSFAAGTDTQYF.

The V gene is TRBV27, the J gene TRBJ2-1; no firm D call. The V gene lost 5 bases and the J gene lost 5 bases, with 13 bases spanning the gap. The germline V gene has CDR1 MNHEY and CDR2 SMNVEV (reference sequence). This CDR3 is built from 14 residues. This CDR3 is CASSGIGFDNEQFF. CDR3 nucleotides: TGTGCCAGCAGTGGCATTGGATTCGACAATGAGCAGTTCTTC.

The V and J genes are TRBV11-2 and TRBJ2-1; 10 bases are a match to TRBD2. The CDR3 covers 15 residues. Germline values: CDR1 SGHAT, CDR2 FQNNGV. Trimming cost V 5 bases and J 7 bases; bases outside gene matches: 8. The CDR3 bases are TGTGCCAGCAGCCCCGCGTCAGCGGGGGGGAATGAGCAGTTCTTC. Translation: CASSPASAGGNEQFF.

The chain links TRBV4-3 to TRBJ1-1; no clear D. This CDR3 has 14 amino acids. The germline V gene has CDR1 LGHNA and CDR2 YSLEER. Trimming cost V 2 bases and J 1 base, with 8 bases left between them. The CDR3 DNA reads TGCGCCAGCAGCCAAAGTACAGCGAACACTGAAGCTTTCTTT. Translated, it gives CASSQSTANTEAFF.

This chain connects TRBV20-1 to TRBJ1-1; no firm D call. Per the germline V gene, CDR1 is DFQATT and CDR2 is SNEGSKA (reference sequence). The CDR3 spans 14 residues. The germline V and J ends were trimmed by 3 bases and 1 base, with 12 bases remaining between them. The CDR3 loop is CSASHGYANTEAFF. CDR3 nucleotides: TGCAGTGCTAGTCATGGGTATGCGAACACTGAAGCTTTCTTT.

V is TRBV5-8 and J is TRBJ2-3; D call uncertain. Germline V gene lookup returns CDR1 SGHTS and CDR2 YDEGEE. The V end was cut by 4 bases, the J end by 0 bases, with 18 bases between. This CDR3 comprises 17 residues. The CDR3 protein is CASSLPPRAPSTDTQYF. The DNA of the CDR3 is TGTGCCAGCAGCCTACCCCCCCGGGCTCCTAGCACAGATACGCAGTATTTT.

This rearrangement joins TRBV2 to TRBJ1-6; 8 nucleotides agree with TRBD1. The ends lost 4 bases at V and 5 bases at J; junction bases unmatched: 4. The CDR3 consists of 15 residues. Germline CDR1 reads SNHLY; CDR2 reads FYNNEI. The CDR3 spells CASSGQGPDNSPLHF. Here the CDR3 DNA reads TGTGCCAGCAGTGGACAGGGGCCGGATAATTCACCCCTCCACTTT. Variable domain in full (rest from reference TRBV2 and TRBJ1-6): EPEVTQTPSHQVTQMGQEVILRCVPISNHLYFYWYRQILGQKVEFLVSFYNNEISEKSEIFDDQFSVERPDGSNFTLKIRSTKLEDSAMYFCASSGQGPDNSPLHFGNGTRLTVT.

The V and J genes are TRBV25-1 and TRBJ2-1; no definite D call. V lost 3 bases and J lost 11, with 14 bases in between. The length of the CDR3 is 13 residues. Per the germline V gene, CDR1 is MGHDK and CDR2 is SYGVNS. CDR3 protein: CASSERLSSQQFF. CDR3 DNA sequence: TGTGCCAGCAGTGAGAGACTCTCGTCTCAGCAGTTCTTC.

The chain recombines TRBV29-1 with TRBJ2-7; D is possibly TRBD1 (5 bases). The V gene's germline CDR1 is SQVTM and CDR2 ANQGSEA. Trimming left V 4 bases short and J 5 bases short, with 12 bases between. This CDR3 region has 12 residues. The CDR3 bases are TGCAGCGTTGGCGGCCAGGGCCACGAGCAGTACTTC. Protein: CSVGGQGHEQYF.

This clone was detected once. The chain carries TRBV27 and TRBJ2-1; the match to TRBD2 covers 9 bases. The V gene's germline CDR1 is MNHEY and CDR2 SMNVEV (reference sequence). V was pared by 5 bases and J by 8 bases, with 7 bases of the junction left unmatched. The length of the CDR3 is 14 residues. CDR3: CASSPIAGEDEQFF. The DNA of the CDR3 is TGTGCCAGCAGTCCCATAGCGGGAGAGGATGAGCAGTTCTTC.

The chain uses TRBV12-5 and TRBJ2-1; unclear D gene. Germline loops: CDR1 LGHNT, CDR2 FRNRAP. CDR3 length: 13 residues. The germline V and J ends were trimmed by 6 bases and 3 bases, with 9 bases remaining between them. The CDR3 protein is CASGETVYNEQFF. CDR3 coding DNA: TGTGCTAGTGGGGAGACCGTCTACAATGAGCAGTTCTTC.

This clone was recorded only once. The chain recombines TRBV30 with TRBJ2-7; the match to TRBD1 covers 10 bases. The CDR3 is made up of 15 amino acids. Looked up from germline, CDR1 is GTSNPN and CDR2 is SVGIG (reference sequence). The V and J ends lost 2 bases and 3 bases, in that order; junction bases with no gene match: 7. The CDR3 protein is CAWSMRGTGVYEQYF. The CDR3 DNA sequence: TGTGCCTGGAGTATGCGGGGGACAGGGGTCTACGAGCAGTACTTC.

This clone was detected only once. The chain links TRBV7-2 to TRBJ1-2; D gene unclear. V was shortened by 1 base and J by 4 bases, with 10 bases between the two germline ends. This CDR3 is built from 14 residues. Germline V lookup: CDR1 SGHTA, CDR2 FQGNSA. CDR3 nucleotide sequence: TGTGCCAGCAGCTTAGAGGGCAGCTCCTATGGCTACACCTTC. This codes for CASSLEGSSYGYTF. The whole variable domain, remainder taken from reference TRBV7-2 and TRBJ1-2, is GAGVSQSPSNKVTEKGKDVELRCDPISGHTALYWYRQSLGQGLEFLIYFQGNSAPDKSGLPSDRFSAERTGGSVSTLTIQRTQQEDSAVYLCASSLEGSSYGYTFGSGTRLTVV.

The DNA of the CDR3 is TGTGCCAGCAGCTCCGGGACAGGGGTTATCCAGCCCCAGCATTTT. It codes for CASSSGTGVIQPQHF. V usage is TRBV7-2 and J usage is TRBJ1-5, with 10 bases fitting TRBD1. V was pared by 4 bases and J by 7 bases, with 7 bases of the junction left unmatched. This CDR3 region has 15 residues. Germline V gene data show CDR1 as SGHTA and CDR2 as FQGNSA.

The chain links TRBV11-2 to TRBJ1-1, with D unclear. Germline V gene sequence: CDR1 SGHAT, CDR2 FQNNGV. Trimming removed 5 bases at V and 5 bases at J, with 12 bases between. This CDR3 has 13 residues. The CDR3 sequence: CASSRFTGTEAFF. The CDR3 DNA is TGTGCCAGCAGCCGATTCACGGGTACTGAAGCTTTCTTT.

V usage is TRBV2 and J usage is TRBJ1-1; a weak D match, TRBD1 (6 bases). There are 13 residues in the CDR3. Trimming took off 1 base at V and 4 bases at J, with 7 bases between the two ends. In germline, CDR1 is SNHLY, CDR2 FYNNEI. In DNA, the CDR3 is TGTGCCAGCAGTGAAGGAGGGGGCACTGAAGCTTTCTTT. This gives the protein CASSEGGGTEAFF.

The V call is TRBV5-1, the J call TRBJ2-2; D unresolved. Germline V gene data show CDR1 as SGHRS and CDR2 as YFSETQ. CDR3 length: 14 residues. V lost 0 bases and J lost 1, with 4 bases in between. The CDR3 region is CASSLAVNTGELFF. The CDR3, as DNA: TGCGCCAGCAGCTTGGCTGTGAACACCGGGGAGCTGTTTTTT. The variable domain in full, with the rest retrieved from reference TRBV5-1 and TRBJ2-2, is KAGVTQTPRYLIKTRGQQVTLSCSPISGHRSVSWYQQTPGQGLQFLFEYFSETQRNKGNFPGRFSGRQFSNSRSEMNVSTLELGDSALYLCASSLAVNTGELFFGEGSRLTVL.

This sequence joins TRBV6-5 and TRBJ1-3, with D maybe TRBD1 (5 bases). Trimming pared 6 bases from V and 5 bases from J, leaving 17 bases between. In germline, CDR1 is MNHEY, CDR2 SVGAGI. The CDR3 spans 15 residues. CDR3 sequence (DNA): TGTGCCAGCAGCCCCAGAACGGGGACTAGAAACACCATATATTTT. Translation: CASSPRTGTRNTIYF.

The chain has TRBV7-9 and TRBJ2-5; D may match TRBD1 or TRBD2 (5 bases each). CDR3 length: 13 residues. Per germline, CDR1 SEHNR and CDR2 FQNEAQ (reference sequence). Deletions cut 1 base from V and 5 bases from J, with 8 bases between. The CDR3 loop is CASSLVRDETQYF. CDR3 nucleotide sequence: TGTGCCAGCAGCTTAGTCAGGGACGAGACCCAGTACTTC.

The chain is built from TRBV6-5 and TRBJ1-1; D perhaps matches TRBD1 (6 bases). Germline V gene sequence: CDR1 MNHEY, CDR2 SVGAGI. V shed 0 bases and J shed 4 bases, with 9 bases lying between them. This CDR3 region has 14 residues. The chain's CDR3 is CASSYSMGATEAFF. CDR3 nucleotide sequence: TGTGCCAGCAGTTACTCGATGGGGGCCACTGAAGCTTTCTTT.

Only one count was recorded for this clone. The chain carries TRBV5-4 and TRBJ2-7; no clear D. The CDR3 spans 14 residues. CDR1 and CDR2 from the germline V gene are SGHNT and YYREEE (reference sequence). The V and J ends lost 2 bases and 4 bases respectively, with 13 bases between them. The CDR3 DNA sequence: TGTGCCAGCAGCTTAGAGGTGTCGATATACGAGCAGTACTTC. This encodes CASSLEVSIYEQYF.

The chain has TRBV29-1 and TRBJ2-3; the D is unclear. This CDR3 is 11 amino acids long. Trimming pared 7 bases from V and 5 bases from J, leaving 10 bases between. The germline V gene has CDR1 SQVTM and CDR2 ANQGSEA. This chain's CDR3 is CSATFGDTQYF. The CDR3 bases are TGCAGCGCCACGTTCGGAGATACGCAGTATTTT.

The gene calls are TRBV3-1 (or the pseudogene TRBV3-2) and TRBJ1-4; no clear D. The CDR3 has 13 residues. The V end was cut by 4 bases, the J end by 8 bases, with 11 bases between. The germline V gene has CDR1 LGHDT and CDR2 YNNKEL (reference sequence). The CDR3 nucleotides read TGTGCCAGCAGCCGCGAACCCCGGGAAAAACTGTTTTTT. Translation gives CASSREPREKLFF.

This chain links TRBV5-4 with TRBJ1-5; TRBD1 might be the D (5 bases). V lost 4 bases and J 3 bases, leaving 14 bases between the germline ends. The CDR3 contains 15 residues. CDR1 is SGHNT and CDR2 is YYREEE in the germline V gene (reference sequence). The CDR3 sequence: CASSRTPGSNQPQHF. Written as DNA, the CDR3 is TGTGCCAGCAGCCGGACACCGGGGTCCAATCAGCCCCAGCATTTT.

This clone was recorded only once. This chain joins TRBV18 and TRBJ2-7, with D tentatively TRBD1 (6 bases). Deletions cut 2 bases from V and 6 bases from J, with 14 bases between. Looked up from germline, CDR1 is KGHSH and CDR2 is LQKENI. The CDR3 consists of 14 residues. CDR3 in amino acids: CASSPSDRRREQYF. CDR3 DNA: TGTGCCAGCTCACCATCGGACAGACGGCGCGAGCAGTACTTC.

This clone came up once. The genes are TRBV27 and TRBJ2-7, with TRBD1 matching 7 bases. The CDR3 has 14 residues. Losses at the gene ends were 6 bases for V and 3 bases for J; bases not matched to a gene: 8. Per the germline V gene, CDR1 is MNHEY and CDR2 is SMNVEV (reference sequence). CDR3 in DNA: TGTGCCAGCAGCCGCGCACAGGGGAACTACGAGCAGTACTTC. Its translation: CASSRAQGNYEQYF.

The chain uses TRBV19 and TRBJ2-3; D call uncertain. The V end lost 4 bases, the J end lost 7 bases, and 9 bases lay between the germline ends. The CDR3 covers 12 residues. Germline V gives CDR1 LNHDA, CDR2 SQIVND (reference sequence). The DNA for the CDR3 is TGTGCCAGTAGTAACCCCTATAATACGCAGTATTTT. Protein product: CASSNPYNTQYF.

The CDR3, as DNA: TGTGCCAGCAGTTCGGCGGGAGGGGGAACCGGGGAGCTGTTTTTT. Its translation: CASSSAGGGTGELFF. The gene calls are TRBV28 and TRBJ2-2; 9 bases are a match to TRBD2. Germline assignment: CDR1 MDHEN and CDR2 SYDVKM. CDR3 length: 15 residues. Unmatched junction bases numbered 5, after V lost 4 bases and J lost 5 bases. The full variable domain, its missing parts supplied by reference TRBV28 and TRBJ2-2, is DVKVTQSSRYLVKRTGEKVFLECVQDMDHENMFWYRQDPGLGLRLIYFSYDVKMKEKGDIPEGYSVSREKKERFSLILESASTNQTSMYLCASSSAGGGTGELFFGEGSRLTVL.

This sequence joins TRBV27 and TRBJ1-3, with D tentatively TRBD1 (6 bases). This CDR3 has 15 residues. V was trimmed by 6 bases and J by 2 bases, leaving 14 bases between them. The germline gives CDR1 MNHEY, CDR2 SMNVEV (reference sequence). CDR3 protein: CASSTQGKTGNTIYF. As DNA, the CDR3 is TGTGCCAGCAGCACACAGGGAAAGACTGGAAACACCATATATTTT.